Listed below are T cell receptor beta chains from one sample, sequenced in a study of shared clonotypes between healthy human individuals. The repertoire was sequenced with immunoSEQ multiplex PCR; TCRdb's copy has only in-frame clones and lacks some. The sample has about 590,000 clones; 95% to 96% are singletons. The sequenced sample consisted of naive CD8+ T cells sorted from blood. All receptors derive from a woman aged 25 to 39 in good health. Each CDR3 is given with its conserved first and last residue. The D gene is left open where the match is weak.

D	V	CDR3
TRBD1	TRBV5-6	CASSLVGTGGTTDTQYF
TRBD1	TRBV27	CASRPGQGGHYGYTF
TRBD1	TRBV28	CASSFPTGDPSGANVLTF
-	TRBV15	CATSRDGRIETQYF
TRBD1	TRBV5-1	CASGLFEGQQETQYF
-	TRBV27	CASSPFHSYNEQFF
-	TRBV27	CASSLGRATGELFF
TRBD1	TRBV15	CATSRAGTANQPQHF
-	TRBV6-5	CASSRGRETQYF
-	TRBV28	CASRETGTQQWPQHF
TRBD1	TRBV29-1	CSVEVPRDRVYEQYF
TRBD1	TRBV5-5	CASSHGTVNYGYTF
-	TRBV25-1	CASSDPPYEQYF
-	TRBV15	CATSPGGGGLQGEQFF
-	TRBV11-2	CASSLIQGVYNEQFF
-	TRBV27	CASRIHGSSYEQYF
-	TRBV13	CASSLGLNSNQPQHF
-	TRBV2	CASSDRDVINETQYF
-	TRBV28	CASSLSPRGFNEQFF
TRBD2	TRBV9	CASSVNLLAEYNEQFF
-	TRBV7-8	CASSLGVNQPQHF
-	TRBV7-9	CASSSDYAAYEQYF
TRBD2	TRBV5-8	CASSLVLAGGDEQFF
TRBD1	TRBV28	CASSPRDRGPETQYF
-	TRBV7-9	CASTSTGFSYEQYF
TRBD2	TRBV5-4	CASSLSSGRGPSYEQYF
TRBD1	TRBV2	CANLQGSGRDYEQYF
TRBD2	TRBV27	CASSLAGVNTQYF
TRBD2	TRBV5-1	CASSWTSGYSYNEQFF
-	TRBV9	CASSGWDVGGQLNYGYTF
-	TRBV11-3	CASSLDGSSYNEQFF
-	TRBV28	CASSPPVNTGELFF
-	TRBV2	CASSQDEQYF
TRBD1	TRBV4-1	CASSPKNRGRDTQYF
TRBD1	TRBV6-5	CASRTGQGGYGYTF
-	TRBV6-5	CASSYLGGANEKLFF
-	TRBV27	CASSLVFGFGVLTF
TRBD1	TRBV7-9	CASSKGQGRVIEQYF
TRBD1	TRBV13	CASSTTGGLETQYF
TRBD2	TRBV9	CASSVGGSRGYEQYF
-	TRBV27	CASSFGGTQYF
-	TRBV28	CASSLGLGFLNTEAFF
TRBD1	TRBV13	CASSQTGGEITEAFF
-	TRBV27	CASSLVGGSEQYF
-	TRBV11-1	CASRNTGLEGYTF
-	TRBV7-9	CASRKQGPNTEAFF
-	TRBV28	CASSMTARVTEAFF
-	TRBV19	CASSIDTETYEQYF
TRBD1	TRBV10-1	CASSGTGGIQPQHF
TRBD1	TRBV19	CASTFVQGGQPQHF
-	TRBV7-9	CASSSIGMTITDTQYF
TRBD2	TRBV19	CASSILHVGGPSDTQYF
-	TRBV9	CASSVAGEGDTQYF
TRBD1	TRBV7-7	CASSLLTGGTGELFF
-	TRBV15	CATSRDPNPPQHF
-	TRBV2	CASSEGHVNTEAFF
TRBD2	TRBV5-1	CASSASEREGRYEQFF
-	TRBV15	CATRPAVSYEQYF
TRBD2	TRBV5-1	CASSLEGLAGELYEQYF